This TCR beta chain was recovered during a study of blood T cell repertoires in COVID-19. CDR3 size: 20 residues. Germline CDR1 is MNHEY and CDR2 is SVGEGT. The V segment lost 5 bases and the J segment 0 bases; nucleotides outside the gene matches: 13. Some clones are missing from TCRdb's copy, which holds only in-frame ones; the method was immunoSEQ multiplex PCR. The table has 170,000 or so clones, around 89% seen once. The sample comprised peripheral blood. V gene TRBV6-2 or TRBV6-3 combines with J gene TRBJ2-7, with 16 bases aligning to TRBD2. The TCR was taken from a young man who had recovered from COVID-19. DNA for the CDR3: TGTGCCAGCAGTGCGCAGCCGGGACTAGCGGGAGGGTCGACCTCCTACGAGCAGTACTTC. This codes for CASSAQPGLAGGSTSYEQYF.